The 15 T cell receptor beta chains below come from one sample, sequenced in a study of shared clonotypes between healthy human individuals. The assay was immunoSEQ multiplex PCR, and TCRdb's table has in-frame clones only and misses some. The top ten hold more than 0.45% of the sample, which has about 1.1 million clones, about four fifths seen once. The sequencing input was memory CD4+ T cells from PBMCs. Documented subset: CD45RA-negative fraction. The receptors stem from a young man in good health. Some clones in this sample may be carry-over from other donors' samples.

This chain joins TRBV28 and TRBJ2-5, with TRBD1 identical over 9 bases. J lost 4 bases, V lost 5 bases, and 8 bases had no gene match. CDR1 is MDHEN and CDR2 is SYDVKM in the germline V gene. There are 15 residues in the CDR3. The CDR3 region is CASSIGTGFLETQYF. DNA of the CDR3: TGTGCCAGCAGTATAGGGACAGGGTTTCTAGAGACCCAGTACTTC.

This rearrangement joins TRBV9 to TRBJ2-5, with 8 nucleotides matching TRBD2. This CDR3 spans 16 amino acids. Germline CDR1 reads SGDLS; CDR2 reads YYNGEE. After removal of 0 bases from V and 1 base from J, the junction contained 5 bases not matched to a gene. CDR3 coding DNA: TGTGCCAGCAGCGTAGGGGCTAGCGGGCCCCAAGAGACCCAGTACTTC. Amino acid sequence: CASSVGASGPQETQYF.

The CDR3: CASSKEYSPSGANVLTF. The CDR3 coding sequence is TGCGCCAGCAGCAAGGAGTACTCCCCCTCTGGGGCCAACGTCCTGACTTTC. The J gene is TRBJ2-6, the V gene TRBV5-1; D unclear. Germline V gene lookup returns CDR1 SGHRS and CDR2 YFSETQ. There are 17 residues in the CDR3. V lost 4 bases, J lost 0 bases, and 14 bases lay in between.

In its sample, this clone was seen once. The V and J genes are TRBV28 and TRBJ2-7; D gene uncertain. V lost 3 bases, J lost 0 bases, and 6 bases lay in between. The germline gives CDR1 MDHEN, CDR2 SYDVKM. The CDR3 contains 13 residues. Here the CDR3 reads CASSLPVSYEQYF. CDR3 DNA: TGTGCCAGCAGTTTGCCCGTCTCCTACGAGCAGTACTTC.

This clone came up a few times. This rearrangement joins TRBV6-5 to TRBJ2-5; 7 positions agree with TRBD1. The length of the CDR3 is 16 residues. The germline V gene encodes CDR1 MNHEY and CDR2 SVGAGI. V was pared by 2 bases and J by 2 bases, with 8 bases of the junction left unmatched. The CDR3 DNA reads TGTGCCAGCAGTTACCGACAGGGCTCGGGGCAAGAGACCCAGTACTTC. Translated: CASSYRQGSGQETQYF.

The CDR3: CASSYQGETQYF. CDR3 sequence (DNA): TGCGCCAGCAGCTACCAGGGAGAGACCCAGTACTTC. J is TRBJ2-5 and V is TRBV5-1; TRBD1 might be the D (5 bases). CDR3 length: 12 amino acids. CDR1 is SGHRS, CDR2 YFSETQ, per germline. The germline V and J ends were trimmed by 3 bases and 4 bases, with 7 bases remaining between them.

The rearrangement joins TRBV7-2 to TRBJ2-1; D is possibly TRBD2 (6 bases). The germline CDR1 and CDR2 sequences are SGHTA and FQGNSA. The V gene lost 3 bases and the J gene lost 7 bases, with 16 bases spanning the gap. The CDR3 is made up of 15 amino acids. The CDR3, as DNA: TGTGCCAGCAGCTTGGTAGCGGCCCGTGGGAATGAGCAGTTCTTC. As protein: CASSLVAARGNEQFF.

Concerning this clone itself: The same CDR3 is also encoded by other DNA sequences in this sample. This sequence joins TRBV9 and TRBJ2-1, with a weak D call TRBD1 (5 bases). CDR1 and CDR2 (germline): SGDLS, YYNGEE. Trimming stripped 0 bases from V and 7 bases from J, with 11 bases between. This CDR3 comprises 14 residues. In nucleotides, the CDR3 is TGTGCCAGCAGCGTAGGGGGCTTTGGAAATGAGCAGTTCTTC. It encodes CASSVGGFGNEQFF.

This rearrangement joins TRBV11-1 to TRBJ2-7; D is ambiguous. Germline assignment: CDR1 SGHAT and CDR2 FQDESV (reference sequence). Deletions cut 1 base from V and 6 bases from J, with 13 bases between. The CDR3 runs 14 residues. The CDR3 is CASSLDDRFGEQYF. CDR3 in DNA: TGTGCCAGCAGCTTAGATGATAGGTTTGGCGAGCAGTACTTC.

DNA for the CDR3: TGTGCCAGCAGTTACCTCCGGGACACTGAAGCTTTCTTT. Translated, it gives CASSYLRDTEAFF. The chain uses TRBV6-5 and TRBJ1-1; D gene unclear. V was cut by 2 bases and J by 3 bases, with 7 bases left in between. This CDR3 contains 13 residues. Germline CDR1 reads MNHEY; CDR2 reads SVGAGI.

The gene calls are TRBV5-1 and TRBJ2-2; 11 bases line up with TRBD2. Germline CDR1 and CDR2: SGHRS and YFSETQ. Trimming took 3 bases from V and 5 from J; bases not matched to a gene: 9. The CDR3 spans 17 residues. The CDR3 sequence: CASSSTGTSGLTGELFF. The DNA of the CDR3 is TGCGCCAGCAGCTCAACCGGGACTAGCGGACTTACCGGGGAGCTGTTTTTT.

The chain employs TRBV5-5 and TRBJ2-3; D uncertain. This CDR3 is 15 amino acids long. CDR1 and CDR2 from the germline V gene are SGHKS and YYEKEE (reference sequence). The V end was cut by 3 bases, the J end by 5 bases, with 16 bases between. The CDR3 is CASSSLLESKDTQYF. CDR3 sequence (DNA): TGTGCCAGCAGCTCCTTATTAGAATCGAAAGATACGCAGTATTTT.

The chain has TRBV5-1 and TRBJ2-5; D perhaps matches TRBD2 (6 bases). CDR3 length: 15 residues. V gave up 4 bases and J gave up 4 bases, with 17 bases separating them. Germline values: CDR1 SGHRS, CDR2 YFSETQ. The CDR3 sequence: CASSPPGKEGETQYF. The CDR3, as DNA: TGCGCCAGCAGCCCCCCTGGCAAGGAGGGAGAGACCCAGTACTTC.

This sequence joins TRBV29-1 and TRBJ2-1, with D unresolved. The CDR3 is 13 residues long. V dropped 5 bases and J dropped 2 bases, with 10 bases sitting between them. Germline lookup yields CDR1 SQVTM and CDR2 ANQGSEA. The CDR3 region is CSVSKGTYNEQFF. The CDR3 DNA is TGCAGCGTTTCTAAGGGCACCTACAATGAGCAGTTCTTC.

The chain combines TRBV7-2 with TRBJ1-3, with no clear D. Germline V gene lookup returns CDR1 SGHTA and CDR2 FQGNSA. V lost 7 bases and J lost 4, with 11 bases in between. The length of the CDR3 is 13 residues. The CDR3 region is CASTPGPGNTIYF. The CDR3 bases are TGTGCCAGCACCCCGGGCCCCGGAAACACCATATATTTT.